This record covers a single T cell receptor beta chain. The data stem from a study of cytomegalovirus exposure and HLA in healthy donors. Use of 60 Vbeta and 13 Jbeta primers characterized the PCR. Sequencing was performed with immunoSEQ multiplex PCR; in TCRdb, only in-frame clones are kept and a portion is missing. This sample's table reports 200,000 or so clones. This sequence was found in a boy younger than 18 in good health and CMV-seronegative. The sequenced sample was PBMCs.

CDR3 amino acids: CASRLRGGSGQPQHF. The CDR3 coding sequence is TGTGCCAGTAGGTTAAGAGGAGGGAGTGGTCAGCCCCAGCATTTT. This rearrangement joins TRBV19 to TRBJ1-5; D not certain. The CDR3 sequence is 15 residues long. Looked up from germline, CDR1 is LNHDA and CDR2 is SQIVND (reference sequence). V was trimmed by 6 bases and J by 6 bases, leaving 18 bases between them.